This T cell receptor (beta chain) appears in the sequencing data of a study of blood T cell repertoires in COVID-19. The CDR3 runs to 13 residues. The germline V gene has CDR1 WSHSY and CDR2 SAAADI. V shed 10 bases, J shed 4 bases, and the junction held 6 bases outside the gene matches. Libraries were prepared by immunoSEQ multiplex PCR; TCRdb keeps only in-frame clonotypes and omits some of them. This table holds fewer than 110,000 clones, about 87% found once. V usage is TRBV10-2 and J usage is TRBJ2-7; 11 nucleotides line up with TRBD1. The sequence came from a man in his fifties or sixties with active or convalescent COVID-19. Source material: peripheral blood. The CDR3 is CATSGQGGYEQYF. CDR3 nucleotides: TGCGCCACCTCGGGACAGGGGGGATACGAGCAGTACTTC.